This paragraph reports one T cell receptor (beta chain). Its cognate antigen is unknown. TCRdb's copy holds only in-frame clones and misses some; the assay was immunoSEQ multiplex PCR. The sample records roughly 100,000 clones, 70% to 90% being singletons. This sample stems from a study of identifying expanded T cells in peripheral blood. No infections or other immune events were documented during collection. Points from the study as a whole: Variance in clone template counts between roughly 2-week samples significantly increased with total template count across all healthy donors. Over two and four weeks, about 15 and 19 clones changed, versus 1.2 between replicates.

The TCR sequence derives from a person aged 18 to 70 in good health. The sample taken for sequencing was blood.

CDR3: CASSLELGTGELFF. In DNA, the CDR3 is TGCGCCAGCAGCTTGGAATTGGGAACCGGGGAGCTGTTTTTT. J is TRBJ2-2 and V is TRBV5-1; D not certain. The V gene lost 0 bases and the J gene lost 5 bases, with 8 bases spanning the gap. The germline CDR1 and CDR2 sequences are SGHRS and YFSETQ. CDR3 length: 14 residues. Complete variable domain (other parts from reference TRBV5-1 and TRBJ2-2): KAGVTQTPRYLIKTRGQQVTLSCSPISGHRSVSWYQQTPGQGLQFLFEYFSETQRNKGNFPGRFSGRQFSNSRSEMNVSTLELGDSALYLCASSLELGTGELFFGEGSRLTVL.